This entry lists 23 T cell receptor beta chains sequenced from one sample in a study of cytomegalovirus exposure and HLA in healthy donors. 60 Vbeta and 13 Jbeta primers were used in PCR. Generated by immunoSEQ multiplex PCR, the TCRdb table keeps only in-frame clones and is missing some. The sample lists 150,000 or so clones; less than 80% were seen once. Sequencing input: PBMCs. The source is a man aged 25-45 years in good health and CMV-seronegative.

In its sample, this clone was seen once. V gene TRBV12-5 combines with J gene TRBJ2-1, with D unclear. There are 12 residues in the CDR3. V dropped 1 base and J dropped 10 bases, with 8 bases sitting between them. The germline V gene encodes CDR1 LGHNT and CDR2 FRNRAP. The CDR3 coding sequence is TGTGCTAGTGGTTTGGACATCTGGGAGCAGTTCTTC. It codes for CASGLDIWEQFF.

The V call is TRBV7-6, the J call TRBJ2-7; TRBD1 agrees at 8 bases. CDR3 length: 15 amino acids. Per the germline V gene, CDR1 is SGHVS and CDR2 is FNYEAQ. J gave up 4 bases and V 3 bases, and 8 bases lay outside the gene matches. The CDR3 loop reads CASSFKQGVVYEQYF. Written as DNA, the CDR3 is TGTGCCAGCAGCTTTAAACAGGGGGTTGTTTACGAGCAGTACTTC. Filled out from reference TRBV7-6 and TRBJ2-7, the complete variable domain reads GAGVSQSPRYKVTKRGQDVALRCDPISGHVSLYWYRQALGQGPEFLTYFNYEAQQDKSGLPNDRFSAERPEGSISTLTIQRTEQRDSAMYRCASSFKQGVVYEQYFGPGTRLTVT.

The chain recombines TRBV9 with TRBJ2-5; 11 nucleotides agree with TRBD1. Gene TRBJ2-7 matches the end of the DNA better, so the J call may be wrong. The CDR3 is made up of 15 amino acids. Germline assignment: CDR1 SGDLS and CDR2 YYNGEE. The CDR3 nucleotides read TGTGCCAGCAGCGTAGAGGGGACAGGGGGCTACGAGCAGTACTTC. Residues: CASSVEGTGGYEQYF.

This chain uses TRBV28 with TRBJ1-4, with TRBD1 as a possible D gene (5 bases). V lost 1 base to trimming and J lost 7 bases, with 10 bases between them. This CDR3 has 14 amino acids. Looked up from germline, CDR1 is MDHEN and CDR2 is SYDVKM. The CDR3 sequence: CASSLSGQGEKLFF. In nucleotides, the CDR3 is TGTGCCAGCAGTTTATCAGGTCAGGGTGAAAAACTGTTTTTT.

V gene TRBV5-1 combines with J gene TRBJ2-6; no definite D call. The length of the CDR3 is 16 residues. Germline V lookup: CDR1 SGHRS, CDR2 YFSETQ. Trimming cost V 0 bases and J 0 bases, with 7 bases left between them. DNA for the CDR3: TGCGCCAGCAGCTTGGCCCTATCCTCTGGGGCCAACGTCCTGACTTTC. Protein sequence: CASSLALSSGANVLTF.

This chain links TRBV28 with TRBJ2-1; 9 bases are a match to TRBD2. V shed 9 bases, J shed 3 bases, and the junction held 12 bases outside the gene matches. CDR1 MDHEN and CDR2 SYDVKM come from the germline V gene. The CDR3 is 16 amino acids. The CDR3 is CASLGRGGRNYNEQFF. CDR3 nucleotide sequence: TGTGCCAGTCTAGGGCGGGGGGGCCGAAACTACAATGAGCAGTTCTTC.

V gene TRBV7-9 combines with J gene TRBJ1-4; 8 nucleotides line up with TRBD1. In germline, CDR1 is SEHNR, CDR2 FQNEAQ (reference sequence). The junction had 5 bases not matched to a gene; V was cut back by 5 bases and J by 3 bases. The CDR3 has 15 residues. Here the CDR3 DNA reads TGTGCCAGCAGCCCGGACAGGGTAGCTAATGAAAAACTGTTTTTT. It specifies CASSPDRVANEKLFF.

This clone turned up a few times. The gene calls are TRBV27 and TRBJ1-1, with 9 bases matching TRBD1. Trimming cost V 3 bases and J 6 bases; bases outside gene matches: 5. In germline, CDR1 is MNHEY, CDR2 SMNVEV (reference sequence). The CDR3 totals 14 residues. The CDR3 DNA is TGTGCCAGCAGTTTGGGACAGGGCTTGGCTGAAGCTTTCTTT. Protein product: CASSLGQGLAEAFF.

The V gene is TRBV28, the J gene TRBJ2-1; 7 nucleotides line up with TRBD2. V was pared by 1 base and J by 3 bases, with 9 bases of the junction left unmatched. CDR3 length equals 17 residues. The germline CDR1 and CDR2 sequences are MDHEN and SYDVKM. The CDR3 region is CASSLFGGVGNYNEQFF. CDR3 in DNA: TGTGCCAGCAGTTTATTTGGGGGGGTAGGTAACTACAATGAGCAGTTCTTC. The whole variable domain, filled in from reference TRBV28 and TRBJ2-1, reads DVKVTQSSRYLVKRTGEKVFLECVQDMDHENMFWYRQDPGLGLRLIYFSYDVKMKEKGDIPEGYSVSREKKERFSLILESASTNQTSMYLCASSLFGGVGNYNEQFFGPGTRLTVL.

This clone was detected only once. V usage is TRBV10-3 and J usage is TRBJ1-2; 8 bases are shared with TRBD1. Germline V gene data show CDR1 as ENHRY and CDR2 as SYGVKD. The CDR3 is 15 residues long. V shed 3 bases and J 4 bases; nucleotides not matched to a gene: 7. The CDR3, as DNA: TGTGCCATCAGTGAAGCCGGGACAGGAGTCTATGGCTACACCTTC. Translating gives CAISEAGTGVYGYTF.

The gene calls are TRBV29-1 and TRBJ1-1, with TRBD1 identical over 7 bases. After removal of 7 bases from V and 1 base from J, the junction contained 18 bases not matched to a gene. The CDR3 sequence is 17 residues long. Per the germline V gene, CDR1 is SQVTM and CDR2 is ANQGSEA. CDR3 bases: TGCAGCGCCGCCGGGACAGAAGAGGGCCGGGCGAACACTGAAGCTTTCTTT. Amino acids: CSAAGTEEGRANTEAFF.

This chain's CDR3 is CASSGLKGHTGELFF. The CDR3 DNA reads as TGTGCCAGCAGTGGTCTTAAGGGGCACACCGGGGAGCTGTTTTTT. This sequence joins TRBV28 and TRBJ2-2; weak D call: TRBD1 (5 bases). Germline lookup yields CDR1 MDHEN and CDR2 SYDVKM. This CDR3 has 15 amino acids. Trimming stripped 5 bases from V and 3 bases from J, with 13 bases between. Complete variable domain (other parts from reference TRBV28 and TRBJ2-2): DVKVTQSSRYLVKRTGEKVFLECVQDMDHENMFWYRQDPGLGLRLIYFSYDVKMKEKGDIPEGYSVSREKKERFSLILESASTNQTSMYLCASSGLKGHTGELFFGEGSRLTVL.

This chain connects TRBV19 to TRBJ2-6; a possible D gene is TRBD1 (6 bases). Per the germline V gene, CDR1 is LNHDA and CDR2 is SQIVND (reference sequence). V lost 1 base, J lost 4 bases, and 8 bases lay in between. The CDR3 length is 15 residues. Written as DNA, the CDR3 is TGTGCCAGTAGTATAGCAGGGGTCGGGGCCAACGTCCTGACTTTC. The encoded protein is CASSIAGVGANVLTF.

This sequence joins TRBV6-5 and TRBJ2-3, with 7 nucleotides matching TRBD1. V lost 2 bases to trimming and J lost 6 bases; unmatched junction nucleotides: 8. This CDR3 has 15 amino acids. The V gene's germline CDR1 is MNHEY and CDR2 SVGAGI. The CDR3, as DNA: TGTGCCAGCAGTTACGGCACAGGGGCCAGGGATACGCAGTATTTT. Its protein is CASSYGTGARDTQYF.

CDR3 region: CASSFNRGGRQETQYF. CDR3 DNA sequence: TGTGCCAGCAGCTTCAATCGGGGGGGCCGGCAAGAGACCCAGTACTTC. This chain uses TRBV7-3 with TRBJ2-5, with TRBD2 matching 8 bases. The CDR3 consists of 16 residues. The J segment lost 2 bases and the V segment lost 3 bases, leaving 8 bases of the junction unmatched. Germline loops: CDR1 SGHTA, CDR2 FQGTGA.

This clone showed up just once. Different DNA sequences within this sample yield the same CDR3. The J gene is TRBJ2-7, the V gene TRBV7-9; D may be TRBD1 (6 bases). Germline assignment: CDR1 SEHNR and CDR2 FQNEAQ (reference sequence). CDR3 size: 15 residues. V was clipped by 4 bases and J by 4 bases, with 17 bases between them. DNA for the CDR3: TGTGCCAGCAGCTCCACAGGGTTACACGTATACGAGCAGTACTTC. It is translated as CASSSTGLHVYEQYF.

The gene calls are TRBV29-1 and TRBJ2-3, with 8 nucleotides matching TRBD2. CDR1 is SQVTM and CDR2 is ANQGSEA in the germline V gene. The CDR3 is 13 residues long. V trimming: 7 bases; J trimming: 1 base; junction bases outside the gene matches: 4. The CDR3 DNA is TGCAGCGATCGGCGGGGGGGCACAGATACGCAGTATTTT. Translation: CSDRRGGTDTQYF.

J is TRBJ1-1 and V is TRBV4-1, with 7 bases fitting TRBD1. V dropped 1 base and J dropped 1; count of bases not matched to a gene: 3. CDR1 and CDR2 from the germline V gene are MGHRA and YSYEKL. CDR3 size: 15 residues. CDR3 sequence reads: CASSQGPGGNTEAFF. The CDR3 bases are TGCGCCAGCAGCCAAGGTCCAGGGGGGAACACTGAAGCTTTCTTT.

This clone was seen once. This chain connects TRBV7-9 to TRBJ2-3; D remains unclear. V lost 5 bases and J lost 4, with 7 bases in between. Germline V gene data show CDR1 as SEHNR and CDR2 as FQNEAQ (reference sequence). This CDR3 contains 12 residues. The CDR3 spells CASSQIADTQYF. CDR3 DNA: TGTGCCAGCAGCCAAATTGCAGATACGCAGTATTTT.

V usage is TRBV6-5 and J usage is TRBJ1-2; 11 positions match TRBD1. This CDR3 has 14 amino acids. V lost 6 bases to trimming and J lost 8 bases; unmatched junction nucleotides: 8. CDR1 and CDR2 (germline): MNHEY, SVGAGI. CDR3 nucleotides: TGTGCCAGCAGAACAGGACAGGGGGCGCAGGGCTACACCTTC. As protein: CASRTGQGAQGYTF.

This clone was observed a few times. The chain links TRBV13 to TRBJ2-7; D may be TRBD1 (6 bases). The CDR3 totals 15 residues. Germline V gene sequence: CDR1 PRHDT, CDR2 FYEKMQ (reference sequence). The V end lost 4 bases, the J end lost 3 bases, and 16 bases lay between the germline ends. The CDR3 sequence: CASSYPTGGYYEQYF. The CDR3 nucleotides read TGTGCCAGCAGCTACCCGACAGGCGGCTACTACGAGCAGTACTTC. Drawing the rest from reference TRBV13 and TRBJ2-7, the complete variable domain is AAGVIQSPRHLIKEKRETATLKCYPIPRHDTVYWYQQGPGQDPQFLISFYEKMQSDKGSIPDRFSAQQFSDYHSELNMSSLELGDSALYFCASSYPTGGYYEQYFGPGTRLTVT.

The CDR3 region is CATATSATYNEQFF. CDR3 DNA sequence: TGTGCCACCGCAACTAGCGCGACCTACAATGAGCAGTTCTTC. The chain combines TRBV28 with TRBJ2-1, with 7 bases fitting TRBD2. The CDR3 is 14 residues long. The V gene's germline CDR1 is MDHEN and CDR2 SYDVKM. V lost 10 bases, J lost 2 bases, and 8 bases stayed unmatched. Full variable domain (rest looked up from reference TRBV28 and TRBJ2-1): DVKVTQSSRYLVKRTGEKVFLECVQDMDHENMFWYRQDPGLGLRLIYFSYDVKMKEKGDIPEGYSVSREKKERFSLILESASTNQTSMYLCATATSATYNEQFFGPGTRLTVL.

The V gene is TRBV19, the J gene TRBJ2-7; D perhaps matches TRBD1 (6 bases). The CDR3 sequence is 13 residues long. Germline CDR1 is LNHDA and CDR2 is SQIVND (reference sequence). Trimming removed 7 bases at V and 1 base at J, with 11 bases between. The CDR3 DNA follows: TGTGCCAGTACTCCGACAGGATCCTACGAGCAGTACTTC. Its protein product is CASTPTGSYEQYF.